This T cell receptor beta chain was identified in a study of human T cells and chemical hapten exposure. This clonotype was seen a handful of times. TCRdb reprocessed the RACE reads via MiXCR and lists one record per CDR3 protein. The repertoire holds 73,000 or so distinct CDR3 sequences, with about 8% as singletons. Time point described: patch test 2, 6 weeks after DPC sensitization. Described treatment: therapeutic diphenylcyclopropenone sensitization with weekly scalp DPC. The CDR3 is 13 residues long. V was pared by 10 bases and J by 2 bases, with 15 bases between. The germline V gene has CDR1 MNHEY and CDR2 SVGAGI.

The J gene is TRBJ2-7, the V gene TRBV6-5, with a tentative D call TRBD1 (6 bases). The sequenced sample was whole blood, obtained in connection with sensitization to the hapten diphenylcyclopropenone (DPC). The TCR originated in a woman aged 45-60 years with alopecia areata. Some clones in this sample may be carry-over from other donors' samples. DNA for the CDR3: TGTGCCACCCGCGGACAGTTCGCCTACGAGCAGTACTTC. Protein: CATRGQFAYEQYF.